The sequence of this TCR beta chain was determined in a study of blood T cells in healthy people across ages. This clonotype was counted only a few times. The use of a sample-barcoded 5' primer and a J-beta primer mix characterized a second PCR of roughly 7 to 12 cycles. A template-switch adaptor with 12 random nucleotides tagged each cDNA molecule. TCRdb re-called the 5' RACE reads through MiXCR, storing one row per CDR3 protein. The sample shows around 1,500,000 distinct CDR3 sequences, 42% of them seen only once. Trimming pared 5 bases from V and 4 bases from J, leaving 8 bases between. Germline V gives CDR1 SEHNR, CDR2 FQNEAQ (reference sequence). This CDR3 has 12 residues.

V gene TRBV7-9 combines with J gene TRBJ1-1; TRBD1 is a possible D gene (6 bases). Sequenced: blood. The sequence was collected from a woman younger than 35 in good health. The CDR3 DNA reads TGTGCCAGCAGCCCAGGGGCCACTGAAGCTTTCTTT. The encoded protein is CASSPGATEAFF.